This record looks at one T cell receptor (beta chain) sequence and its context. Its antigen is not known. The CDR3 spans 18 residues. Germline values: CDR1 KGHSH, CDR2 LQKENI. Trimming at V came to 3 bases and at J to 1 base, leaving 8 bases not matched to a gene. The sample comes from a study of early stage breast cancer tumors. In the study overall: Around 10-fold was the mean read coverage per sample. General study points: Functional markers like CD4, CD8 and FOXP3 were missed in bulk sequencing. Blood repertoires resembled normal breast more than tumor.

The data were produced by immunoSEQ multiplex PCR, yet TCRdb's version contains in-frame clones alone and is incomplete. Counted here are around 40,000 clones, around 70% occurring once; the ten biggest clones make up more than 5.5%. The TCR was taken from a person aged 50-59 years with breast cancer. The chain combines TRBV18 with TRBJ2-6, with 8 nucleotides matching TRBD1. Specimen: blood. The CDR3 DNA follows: TGTGCCAGCTCACCCGGGACAGGCTCGGGTTCTGGGGCCAACGTCCTGACTTTC. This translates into CASSPGTGSGSGANVLTF.